The clone carrying this T cell receptor (beta chain) has at least ten counts. The target antigen is unknown. Unique molecular identifiers were used to barcode this TCRbeta library. TCRdb passed the PCR reads through MiXCR, listing each CDR3 protein once. The sample lists 40,000 to 55,000 distinct CDR3 sequences, approximately 8.7% occurring once. The data were taken from a study of T-cell reconstitution after alpha-beta-depleted transplantation in children. V shed 2 bases and J shed 3 bases, with 1 base lying between them. This CDR3 has 11 amino acids. Whole-study findings and limits: Reported findings indicate that, about two months after transplant, alpha-beta T cells came from several hundred expanded clones, which were derived from non-depleted graft cells.

This sequence was found in a male patient between 2 and 10 years old who had a stem cell transplant for chronic granulomatous disease, so the T cells may come from the graft donor. The source was PBMCs, mostly from graft donor cells, collected 60 days after TCRalphabeta/CD19-depleted stem cell transplant. The rearrangement joins TRBV12-3 or TRBV12-4 to TRBJ2-5; D is uncertain. The CDR3 sequence is CASSLKETQYF. Here the CDR3 DNA reads TGTGCCAGCAGTTTAAAAGAGACCCAGTACTTC.